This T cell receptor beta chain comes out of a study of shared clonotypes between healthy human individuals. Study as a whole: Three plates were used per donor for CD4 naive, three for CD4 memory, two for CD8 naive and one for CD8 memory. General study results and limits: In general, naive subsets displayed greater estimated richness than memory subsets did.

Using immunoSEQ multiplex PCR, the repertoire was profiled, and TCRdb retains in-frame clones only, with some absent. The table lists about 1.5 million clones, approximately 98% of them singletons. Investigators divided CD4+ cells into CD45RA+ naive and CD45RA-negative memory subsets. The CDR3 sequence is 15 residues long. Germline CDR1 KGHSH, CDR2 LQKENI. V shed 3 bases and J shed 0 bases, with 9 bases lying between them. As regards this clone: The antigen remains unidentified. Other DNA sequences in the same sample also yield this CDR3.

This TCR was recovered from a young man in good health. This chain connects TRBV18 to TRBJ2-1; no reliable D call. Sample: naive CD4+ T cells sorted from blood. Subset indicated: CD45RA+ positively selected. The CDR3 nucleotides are TGTGCCAGCTCACCCTCGGTTAGCTCCTACAATGAGCAGTTCTTC. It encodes CASSPSVSSYNEQFF.